This record looks at one TCR beta chain sequence and its context. This record belongs to a study of blood T cell repertoires in COVID-19. Study details: PBMCs, B-cell-depleted T cells, or T cells were the source of the cDNA or gDNA that made up the material.

This CDR3 has 14 amino acids. The V gene's germline CDR1 is WSHSY and CDR2 SAAADI. Trimming removed 4 bases at V and 5 bases at J, with 15 bases between. Per the original methods: Amplifying reference gene primers gave estimates of nucleated cell counts. Sequenced by immunoSEQ multiplex PCR; TCRdb stores in-frame clones only, minus some. V and J calls and clone size follow that table, whereas D and trimming were derived from the DNA. The sample lists 280,000 or so clones; around 90% were seen once. The source of this sequence is a man aged 18 to 30 with active or convalescent COVID-19. This sequence joins TRBV10-2 and TRBJ2-7, with D unclear. The sequencing sample was made of peripheral blood. The CDR3 is CASSGSVVSDEQYF. CDR3 sequence (DNA): TGCGCCAGCAGTGGTTCCGTGGTGAGCGACGAGCAGTACTTC.